This TCR beta chain was recovered during a study of metastatic and nonmetastatic thyroid tumors. Overall study context: For malignant and benign thyroid patients, tumor or nodule tissue and blood were the sources whose repertoires were compared.

Per the study methods: For papillary thyroid cancer, a distant-metastasis classifier was constructed from CDR3 differences observed across clinicopathological groups. TCRdb redid the clone calls on the PCR reads using MiXCR. These V and J calls originate from TCRdb's pipeline instead of the authors' own analysis. This table holds roughly 81,000 clones, 8.6% found once. CDR1 is MGHRA and CDR2 is YSYEKL in the germline V gene. With 1 base removed from V and 1 base from J, the gap between germline ends came to 9 bases. The CDR3 extends over 15 amino acids. This clone was seen many times. Its cognate antigen is unknown. General observations from the study: Relative to benign nodules, malignant thyroid tumors were reportedly characterized by significantly elevated TCR beta diversity in blood and tumor.

All patients reached thyroid surgery having received no treatment beforehand. Sequences were obtained from blood. The clonotype comes from a female donor with papillary thyroid cancer or a benign thyroid nodule (not recorded which). Some clones in this sample may be carry-over from other donors' samples. The chain combines TRBV4-1 with TRBJ2-3; D gene ambiguous. CDR3 nucleotides: TGCGCCAGCAGCCAAGCGTCAGAGGGCACAGATACGCAGTATTTT. Residues: CASSQASEGTDTQYF.